The 19 T cell receptor delta chains listed next were all sequenced from one sample in a study of γδ T cells in repeated Plasmodium falciparum infection. Vgamma9/Vdelta2+ and Vdelta2-negative gammadelta T cells were flow-sorted from PBMC for bulk sequencing. TCRdb applied CATT to the multiplex PCR reads for clone calling. The data contain tens of thousands of delta-chain clones, around 1.7% of them singletons. The sample was gamma-delta T cells from blood. Receptors originate from a pool of human donors (malaria-infected and uninfected, not separated).

This clone was seen ten or more times. This likely stems from a read error, as it lies one base from a far larger clone. The sample holds other DNA sequences that translate to the same CDR3. The chain joins TRDV2 to TRDJ1; 12 positions match TRDD3. The CDR3 has 19 amino acids. Germline V gives CDR1 GEAIGNYY, CDR2 EKD. The CDR3: CACDTAGVLGDTVRDKLIF. The CDR3 nucleotides read TGTGCCTGCGACACCGCGGGTGTACTGGGGGATACAGTAAGAGATAAACTCATCTTT.

A remark on this clone: The protein in TCRdb stems from a much larger clone and differs at residue 5 from this DNA's translation, likely a read error; here the protein is translated from the DNA. The V and J genes are TRDV1 and TRDJ1, with 7 bases matching TRDD3. This CDR3 region has 19 residues. Germline V gene sequence: CDR1 TSWWSYY, CDR2 QGS. The junction had 21 bases not matched to a gene; V was cut back by 4 bases and J by 4 bases. The DNA of the CDR3 is TGTGCTCTTGGGGTACATAAGGCGGACTGGGGTGCTCGGGTCGATAAACTCATCTTT. Translating gives CALGVHKADWGARVDKLIF.

This clone turned up a few times. This sequence is one base from a far larger clone and is likely a read error. Distinct nucleotide sequences in the sample also encode this CDR3. The rearrangement joins TRDV1 to TRDJ1, with TRDD3 matching over 11 bases. J gave up 3 bases and V 2 bases, and 20 bases lay outside the gene matches. The germline gives CDR1 TSWWSYY, CDR2 QGS. The CDR3 has 21 amino acids. Here the CDR3 DNA reads TGTGCTCTTGGGGAATTCCCGTTCCTCCATCTGGGGGATACTATTGCCGATAAACTCATCTTT. Protein: CALGEFPFLHLGDTIADKLIF.

This clone was observed many times. A read error is likely here: a far larger clone is one base away. The same CDR3 can be traced to other DNA sequences in this sample. V and J are TRDV1 and TRDJ1, with 7 bases lining up with TRDD2. Germline V gene sequence: CDR1 TSWWSYY, CDR2 QGS. There are 13 residues in the CDR3. This CDR3 reads CALGELVSYKLIF. DNA of the CDR3: TGTGCTCTCGGGGAACTAGTTTCCTACAAACTCATCTTT.

This clone was detected only a few times. This is likely an artifact of a read error, given a far larger clone one base away. Other DNA sequences in the same sample also yield this CDR3. The chain joins TRDV3 to TRDJ1; D perhaps matches TRDD3 (10 bases). There are 20 residues in the CDR3. CDR1 is TVYSNPD, CDR2 GDNSRS, per germline (reference sequence). As DNA, the CDR3 is TGCGCCTTTAGAAAGCCTTCCTACCGTTACTGGGGGATTAACACCGATAAACTCATCTTT. This sequence encodes CAFRKPSYRYWGINTDKLIF.

This clone was seen more than once but under ten times. TCRdb pairs this DNA with a much larger clone's protein that differs at residue 15, likely a read error; the protein shown was translated from the DNA. The rearrangement joins TRDV1 to TRDJ1; D might be TRDD2 or TRDD3, each matching 7 bases. TCRdb supplies no J gene; here it was assigned by aligning the nucleotide sequence to germline. The V gene's germline CDR1 is TSWWSYY and CDR2 QGS. The CDR3 contains 21 residues. Trimming cost V 4 bases and J 7 bases, with 37 bases left between them. CDR3 sequence: CALGGCSYPSVILGNRLKLIF. CDR3 nucleotide sequence: TGTGCTCTTGGGGGCTGTTCCTACCCGTCCGTGATACTGGGGAACCGGCTTAAACTCATCTTT.

There are many counts of this clone. V usage is TRDV1 and J usage is TRDJ4, with 8 positions matching TRDD3. The J gene, not given by TCRdb, was assigned here from a germline match of the nucleotide sequence. Germline trimming cut 5 bases from V and 0 bases from J; bases unmatched to any gene: 17. The germline CDR1 and CDR2 sequences are TSWWSYY and QGS. The CDR3 runs 18 residues. CDR3 region: CALGYSSRDTGETRPLIF. Here the CDR3 DNA reads TGTGCTCTTGGGTATTCCTCTAGGGATACGGGCGAGACCAGACCCCTGATCTTT.

A word on this clone: TCRdb lists the protein of a much larger clone for this DNA, which differs at residue 4, so this is likely a read error; the protein given here is translated from the DNA itself. This rearrangement joins TRDV1 to TRDJ1; TRDD3 is a possible D gene (5 bases). No J segment appears in TCRdb, so it was assigned here by matching the sequence to germline. Germline loops: CDR1 TSWWSYY, CDR2 QGS. V shed 7 bases and J shed 6 bases, with 42 bases lying between them. The CDR3 loop spans 22 amino acids. The CDR3 region is CALEQSLLLMSHLYWKTYKLIF. CDR3 nucleotides: TGTGCTCTTGAGCAAAGCTTACTACTCATGAGCCACCTATACTGGAAAACCTATAAACTCATCTTT.

Points on this clone: Translating this DNA gives a protein that differs at residue 15 from the TCRdb one, which belongs to a much larger clone; a read error is likely, and the protein shown is this translation. The chain carries TRDV2 and TRDJ1; TRDD3 matches at 8 bases. Germline matching of the DNA provided the J gene here, since TCRdb leaves it blank. V shed 0 bases, J shed 3 bases, and the junction held 20 bases outside the gene matches. The V gene's germline CDR1 is GEAIGNYY and CDR2 EKD. The CDR3 extends over 20 amino acids. The CDR3 DNA is TGTGCCTGTGACACCGCATGGGCTGGGGGACCCCCCTGGGACGCCGATAAACTCATCTTT. Translated, it gives CACDTAWAGGPPWDADKLIF.

Turning to this clone: TCRdb's protein for this DNA is that of a much larger clone and differs from the translation at residue 12, likely a read error; the protein shown is the DNA translation. The chain employs TRDV1 and TRDJ1; 7 nucleotides agree with TRDD3. No J gene was available from TCRdb, and it was assigned here by a germline match of the DNA. CDR3 size: 16 residues. V was pared by 0 bases and J by 7 bases, with 11 bases of the junction left unmatched. Germline V CDR1 and CDR2: TSWWSYY, QGS. The CDR3 DNA follows: TGTGCTCTTGGGGAACTTATGGGAGGGATACTCGGTAAACTCATCTTT. Its protein is CALGELMGGILGKLIF.

This clone was counted only a few times. A far larger clone is just one base off, so this is likely a read error. Other DNA sequences of this sample code for an identical CDR3. The chain is built from TRDV1 and TRDJ1, with D unresolved. CDR1 is TSWWSYY and CDR2 is QGS in the germline V gene. V lost 3 bases, J lost 5 bases, and 13 bases lay in between. CDR3 length: 14 amino acids. The CDR3 sequence is CALGDGTRSDKLIF. CDR3 nucleotides: TGTGCTCTTGGGGATGGGACTAGGTCTGATAAACTCATCTTT.

Of note for this clone: TCRdb's listed protein matches a much larger clone and diverges from this DNA's translation at residue 6, likely through a read error; the protein shown comes from the DNA. The chain is built from TRDV1 and TRDJ1, with 11 bases identical to TRDD3. Germline matching of the DNA provided the J gene here, since TCRdb leaves it blank. The CDR3 sequence is 24 residues long. V lost 4 bases, J lost 0 bases, and 28 bases stayed unmatched. Germline CDR1 TSWWSYY, CDR2 QGS. The CDR3 protein is CALGALPANGGYGTRPRYTDKLIF. The DNA of the CDR3 is TGTGCTCTTGGGGCCCTTCCTGCGAATGGGGGATACGGGACAAGACCGCGGTACACCGATAAACTCATCTTT.

Many counts were recorded for this clone. This likely came from a read error, as a far larger clone is one base away. The same CDR3 is also encoded by other DNA sequences in this sample. J is TRDJ1 and V is TRDV1; 9 bases map to TRDD3. The CDR3 spans 22 residues. Trimming removed 3 bases from V and 1 base from J; junction bases left unmatched: 24. Germline CDR1 reads TSWWSYY; CDR2 reads QGS. The CDR3 sequence: CALGELKASLAGGFTCTDKLIF. CDR3 DNA sequence: TGTGCTCTTGGGGAGCTAAAGGCCTCCTTGGCTGGGGGATTCACCTGCACCGATAAACTCATCTTT.

This clone was picked up many times. The protein held in TCRdb is that of a much larger clone and does not match this DNA's translation at residue 17, likely because of a read error; the protein shown is translated from the DNA. The rearrangement uses TRDV1 and TRDJ1, with 10 positions matching TRDD3. CDR1 and CDR2 from the germline V gene are TSWWSYY and QGS. The CDR3 is 19 amino acids. The CDR3 is CALGDPESPYWGMFDKPIF. The DNA of the CDR3 is TGTGCTCTTGGGGATCCCGAATCTCCTTACTGGGGGATGTTTGATAAACCCATCTTT.

This clone has only a few counts. The TCRdb record carries a much larger clone's protein, which differs from this DNA's translation at residue 21; a read error is the likely cause, and the protein listed here is the DNA translation. The J gene was not called, though the V gene is TRDV2; the D call of TRDD3 is as the table states it, not checked on the DNA. The CDR3 sequence is 23 residues long. The germline CDR1 and CDR2 sequences are GEAIGNYY and EKD. The CDR3: CACDFLSLSQKGIPRRYTDKPIF. Written as DNA, the CDR3 is TGTGCCTGTGACTTCCTCTCACTTTCCCAGAAGGGGATTCCTCGGCGTTACACCGATAAACCCATCTTT.

This clone showed up just a few times. This DNA translates differently at residue 9 from the TCRdb protein, which is that of a much larger clone; a read error is likely, and the protein shown is the DNA's own translation. The chain recombines TRDV3 with TRDJ1; 9 nucleotides line up with TRDD2. Trimming removed 4 bases from V and 0 bases from J; junction bases left unmatched: 27. Germline V lookup: CDR1 TVYSNPD, CDR2 GDNSRS (reference sequence). The CDR3 extends over 21 amino acids. Here the CDR3 reads CASKWPSYSLPGRRHTDKLIF. The CDR3 nucleotides read TGTGCCTCTAAGTGGCCTTCCTACTCCCTCCCGGGGCGACGCCACACCGATAAACTCATCTTT. Variable domain in full (rest from reference TRDV3 and TRDJ1): CDKVTQSSPDQTVASGSEVVLLCTYDTVYSNPDLFWYRIRPDYSFQFVFYGDNSRSEGADFTQGRFSVKHILTQKAFHLVISPVRTEDSATYYCASKWPSYSLPGRRHTDKLIFGKGTRVTVEP.

A note on this clone: The TCRdb record carries a much larger clone's protein, which differs from this DNA's translation at residue 7; a read error is the likely cause, and the protein listed here is the DNA translation. The rearrangement links TRDV1 to TRDJ1, with TRDD3 matching over 13 bases. Germline CDR1 is TSWWSYY and CDR2 is QGS. This CDR3 region has 22 residues. V was clipped by 1 base and J by 2 bases; unmatched bases: 19. This chain's CDR3 is CALGEPMGITGGYAAGTDKLIF. The DNA for the CDR3 is TGTGCTCTTGGGGAACCTATGGGGATTACTGGGGGATACGCAGCGGGGACCGATAAACTCATCTTT.

Many counts were recorded for this clone. With a far larger clone one base away, a read error is the likely cause. The same CDR3 can be traced to other DNA sequences in this sample. The V call is TRDV1, the J call TRDJ1; D gene unclear. Trimming stripped 2 bases from V and 2 bases from J, with 18 bases between. This CDR3 has 17 residues. Per germline, CDR1 TSWWSYY and CDR2 QGS. The CDR3 region is CALGEAHPPLNTDKLIF. The DNA for the CDR3 is TGTGCTCTTGGGGAAGCCCATCCCCCTCTTAATACCGATAAACTCATCTTT.

This clone was seen more than once but under ten times. It differs at one base from a far larger clone, so likely a read error. Other DNA sequences from this sample encode an identical CDR3 as well. The chain has TRDV1 and TRDJ1; 10 bases align to TRDD3. Because TCRdb records no J gene, it was assigned here through a match of the DNA to germline. Germline CDR1 and CDR2: TSWWSYY and QGS. The CDR3 is 21 residues long. V dropped 3 bases and J dropped 5; count of bases not matched to a gene: 24. Here the CDR3 reads CALGDTRGYWGITRDDDKLIF. CDR3 bases: TGTGCTCTTGGGGATACTAGGGGGTACTGGGGGATCACGCGGGATGATGATAAACTCATCTTT.